This T cell receptor (beta chain) was sequenced during a study of CD8+ T cells in alopecia areata. Findings of the study overall: Higher clonality and more expanded CD8+ clones appeared in lesional than normal scalp. Many expanded lesional clones remained in scalp and blood on tofacitinib. Because one nonresponder was included, the link of baseline CD8+ expansion to response is considered uncertain.

cDNA serving as the sequencing template came from extracted, reverse transcribed RNA. Sequencing used immunoSEQ multiplex PCR; TCRdb keeps in-frame clones, though not all of them. The sample has about 250,000 clones, about 62% seen once; the top ten hold about 0.88%. Treatment indicated: oral pan-JAK inhibitor, 5-10 mg twice daily. Lesional scalp tissue (obtained by punch biopsy) and peripheral blood were collected from alopecia areata patients. On this clone: Its antigen is unidentified.

Sample: CD4+ T cells sorted from blood, taken at week 52, from a patient treated with tofacitinib. The source is a human donor with alopecia areata.

The CDR3 is CASSFLLQTYEQYF. CDR3 DNA sequence: TGTGCCAGCAGCTTCCTGTTACAAACCTACGAGCAGTACTTC. The V call is TRBV11-2, the J call TRBJ2-7; the D is unclear. With 3 bases removed from V and 2 bases from J, the gap between germline ends came to 11 bases. The V gene's germline CDR1 is SGHAT and CDR2 FQNNGV. This CDR3 spans 14 amino acids.